The 28 T cell receptor beta chains below all came from one sample that was sequenced in a study of cytomegalovirus exposure and HLA in healthy donors. Vbeta (60) and Jbeta (13) primers were used in the PCR. The table came from immunoSEQ multiplex PCR; TCRdb's copy has only in-frame clones and leaves some out. The sample includes roughly 61,000 clones, around 89% of them seen just once. The sequencing sample was made of PBMCs. The source is a man younger than 45 in good health and CMV-seropositive.

The chain joins TRBV30 to TRBJ2-1, with 7 bases fitting TRBD1. Losses at the gene ends were 2 bases for V and 5 bases for J; bases not matched to a gene: 12. CDR1 GTSNPN and CDR2 SVGIG come from the germline V gene (reference sequence). The CDR3 covers 16 residues. The CDR3 bases are TGTGCCTGGAGTACAACGAGGACAGGTAAAGACAATGAGCAGTTCTTC. Amino acid sequence: CAWSTTRTGKDNEQFF.

The chain recombines TRBV5-6 with TRBJ1-1; D is perhaps TRBD1 (5 bases). This CDR3 region has 14 residues. CDR1 and CDR2 from the germline V gene are SGHDT and YYEEEE. Trimming removed 3 bases at V and 5 bases at J, with 14 bases between. CDR3 coding DNA: TGTGCCAGCAGCTACAGGACCCCCGAAACTGAAGCTTTCTTT. This codes for CASSYRTPETEAFF.

The V call is TRBV10-3, the J call TRBJ2-3; 10 bases are a match to TRBD2. The CDR3 is 13 amino acids. Germline assignment: CDR1 ENHRY and CDR2 SYGVKD. The trim removed 7 bases at V and 4 bases at J, leaving 2 bases unmatched. The CDR3 bases are TGTGCCATCACAGCGGGAGGGCCAGATACGCAGTATTTT. Encoded protein: CAITAGGPDTQYF.

The gene calls are TRBV7-2 and TRBJ1-1; D is ambiguous. Germline assignment: CDR1 SGHTA and CDR2 FQGNSA. V lost 1 base and J lost 8, with 14 bases in between. The length of the CDR3 is 14 residues. The CDR3 sequence is CASSLGHSGGEAFF. CDR3 nucleotide sequence: TGTGCCAGCAGCTTAGGTCATAGTGGAGGGGAAGCTTTCTTT.

The chain has TRBV10-1 and TRBJ2-7; 7 bases line up with TRBD2. There are 12 residues in the CDR3. CDR1 and CDR2 from the germline V gene are WNHNN and SYGVQD (reference sequence). V lost 6 bases to trimming and J lost 4 bases; unmatched junction nucleotides: 3. Written as DNA, the CDR3 is TGCGCCAGCAGGGGGGGGAGTTACGAGCAGTACTTC. This sequence encodes CASRGGSYEQYF.

Worth noting for this clone: The junction differs from germline at one of its ends, possibly a read error. This rearrangement joins TRBV6-1 to TRBJ2-7; 8 bases are shared with TRBD1. The length of the CDR3 is 15 residues. Germline V gene lookup returns CDR1 MNHNS and CDR2 SASEGT. CDR3 bases: TGTGCCAGCTATCCCGGGACAGGAACCTCCCACGAGCAGTACTTC. This translates into CASYPGTGTSHEQYF.

The rearrangement links TRBV29-1 to TRBJ1-1; a weak D match, TRBD1 (5 bases). V was cut by 7 bases and J by 1 base, with 10 bases left in between. Looked up from germline, CDR1 is SQVTM and CDR2 is ANQGSEA. The CDR3 covers 12 residues. The CDR3 sequence: CSAGQPNTEAFF. The CDR3 nucleotides are TGCAGCGCCGGACAACCGAACACTGAAGCTTTCTTT.

This clone was counted once. V and J are TRBV7-9 and TRBJ1-5; 7 nucleotides agree with TRBD1. From germline, CDR1 is SEHNR and CDR2 FQNEAQ (reference sequence). The V and J ends lost 1 base and 6 bases, in that order; junction bases with no gene match: 3. The CDR3 is 14 residues long. The CDR3: CASSLGGGGQPQHF. DNA for the CDR3: TGTGCCAGCAGCTTAGGAGGGGGCGGTCAGCCCCAGCATTTT.

The chain couples TRBV29-1 to TRBJ2-3; D is possibly TRBD1 (6 bases). The CDR3 runs to 13 residues. Germline CDR1 is SQVTM and CDR2 is ANQGSEA. With 7 bases removed from V and 1 base from J, the gap between germline ends came to 12 bases. DNA of the CDR3: TGCAGCGAACTACAGGGTGGCACAGATACGCAGTATTTT. It codes for CSELQGGTDTQYF.

The chain combines TRBV4-3 with TRBJ1-3, with D perhaps matching TRBD1 (6 bases). The CDR3 loop spans 15 amino acids. V dropped 2 bases and J dropped 1 base, with 9 bases sitting between them. CDR1 and CDR2 from the germline V gene are LGHNA and YSLEER. The CDR3 here is CASSQSGESGNTIYF. CDR3 nucleotides: TGCGCCAGCAGCCAATCAGGGGAGTCTGGAAACACCATATATTTT.

The DNA of the CDR3 is TGCGCCAGCAGCCGGACTAGCGGGAGTAATGAGCAGTTCTTC. Protein: CASSRTSGSNEQFF. The rearrangement joins TRBV5-1 to TRBJ2-1; TRBD2 aligns across 13 bases. This CDR3 is 14 amino acids long. Per the germline V gene, CDR1 is SGHRS and CDR2 is YFSETQ. With V trimmed by 4 bases and J by 7 bases, 2 bases remained unmatched.

The gene calls are TRBV5-4 and TRBJ1-2; D is uncertain. This CDR3 has 14 residues. The V end lost 0 bases, the J end lost 2 bases, and 8 bases lay between the germline ends. Per germline, CDR1 SGHNT and CDR2 YYREEE (reference sequence). The CDR3 spells CASSLDTYNYGYTF. Here the CDR3 DNA reads TGTGCCAGCAGCTTGGACACGTACAACTATGGCTACACCTTC.

The rearrangement uses TRBV7-9 and TRBJ1-4; D ambiguous. Trimming stripped 1 base from V and 5 bases from J, with 11 bases between. CDR3 length: 15 residues. Germline values: CDR1 SEHNR, CDR2 FQNEAQ (reference sequence). In DNA, the CDR3 is TGTGCCAGCAGCTTAGGCGCGGTCGGAAATGAAAAACTGTTTTTT. It encodes CASSLGAVGNEKLFF.

This chain joins TRBV28 and TRBJ1-5; the D is unclear. The CDR3 consists of 14 residues. Germline V gene sequence: CDR1 MDHEN, CDR2 SYDVKM. Trimming stripped 2 bases from V and 7 bases from J, with 12 bases between. CDR3 coding DNA: TGTGCCAGCAGTTTAACGCGGCGGAACCAGCCCCAGCATTTT. Protein: CASSLTRRNQPQHF.

This chain links TRBV27 with TRBJ2-3; 11 bases match TRBD2. V lost 6 bases and J lost 4; bases outside the gene matches: 12. Germline loops: CDR1 MNHEY, CDR2 SMNVEV (reference sequence). The CDR3 contains 17 residues. DNA of the CDR3: TGTGCCAGCAGCCGAATAACTAGCGGGAGCTGGGCAGATACGCAGTATTTT. It encodes CASSRITSGSWADTQYF.

The chain uses TRBV7-9 and TRBJ1-1; possibly TRBD1 for D (5 bases). CDR3 length: 16 amino acids. Germline CDR1 and CDR2: SEHNR and FQNEAQ (reference sequence). The V gene lost 1 base and the J gene lost 0 bases, with 12 bases spanning the gap. CDR3 in DNA: TGTGCCAGCAGCTTAGTTGGGGCCTTCATGAACACTGAAGCTTTCTTT. Its protein product is CASSLVGAFMNTEAFF.

The CDR3 sequence is CASKQGMEADTQYF. DNA of the CDR3: TGTGCCAGCAAACAGGGAATGGAGGCAGATACGCAGTATTTT. The rearrangement links TRBV6-4 to TRBJ2-3; perhaps TRBD1 as D (6 bases). Trimming took off 7 bases at V and 4 bases at J, with 15 bases between the two ends. Germline V gene data show CDR1 as MRHNA and CDR2 as SNTAGT. The CDR3 totals 14 residues.

The CDR3 sequence: CASSPWDRQETQYF. CDR3 nucleotides: TGTGCCAGCAGCCCTTGGGACAGACAAGAGACCCAGTACTTC. J is TRBJ2-5 and V is TRBV14, with 7 bases lining up with TRBD1. This CDR3 is 14 amino acids long. Germline lookup yields CDR1 SGHDN and CDR2 FVKESK. V dropped 4 bases and J dropped 2; count of bases not matched to a gene: 4. The full variable domain, with the rest looked up from reference TRBV14 and TRBJ2-5, is EAGVTQFPSHSVIEKGQTVTLRCDPISGHDNLYWYRRVMGKEIKFLLHFVKESKQDESGMPNNRFLAERTGGTYSTLKVQPAELEDSGVYFCASSPWDRQETQYFGPGTRLLVL.

The CDR3 region is CASSLWGGGELFF. The CDR3 DNA follows: TGTGCCAGCAGTTTATGGGGGGGCGGGGAGCTGTTTTTT. The chain is built from TRBV27 and TRBJ2-2; 7 nucleotides line up with TRBD2. V was pared by 1 base and J by 7 bases, with 0 bases of the junction left unmatched. CDR1 is MNHEY, CDR2 SMNVEV, per germline (reference sequence). CDR3 length: 13 amino acids.

The J gene is TRBJ2-5, the V gene TRBV15; 7 bases are shared with TRBD2. V lost 1 base to trimming and J lost 6 bases; unmatched junction nucleotides: 11. CDR1 LNHNV and CDR2 YYDKDF come from the germline V gene (reference sequence). The CDR3 covers 16 residues. CDR3 bases: TGTGCCACCAGCAGAGGTCCTAGCGGAGAGGAGAAGACCCAGTACTTC. This codes for CATSRGPSGEEKTQYF.

V is TRBV7-2 and J is TRBJ2-5; TRBD2 might be the D (6 bases). V was shortened by 1 base and J by 2 bases, with 14 bases between the two germline ends. The CDR3 runs 16 residues. Germline CDR1 reads SGHTA; CDR2 reads FQGNSA. The CDR3 here is CASSLDWGSGQETQYF. The CDR3 DNA reads as TGTGCCAGCAGCTTAGACTGGGGTAGCGGACAAGAGACCCAGTACTTC.

The CDR3 region is CASSFKDYYYEQYF. DNA for the CDR3: TGTGCCAGCAGCTTTAAGGACTACTACTACGAGCAGTACTTC. V usage is TRBV11-3 and J usage is TRBJ2-7; a weak D match, TRBD2 (6 bases). The CDR3 has 14 amino acids. Germline CDR1 and CDR2: SGHNT and YENEEA. V lost 3 bases and J lost 3, with 12 bases in between. The full variable domain, in which reference TRBV11-3 and TRBJ2-7 provide the parts outside the CDR3, is EAGVVQSPRYKIIEKKQPVAFWCNPISGHNTLYWYLQNLGQGPELLIRYENEEAVDDSQLPKDRFSAERLKGVDSTLKIQPAELGDSAVYLCASSFKDYYYEQYFGPGTRLTVT.

The chain couples TRBV10-3 to TRBJ1-5; 8 nucleotides match TRBD1. The V and J ends lost 0 bases and 9 bases, in that order; junction bases with no gene match: 10. The length of the CDR3 is 16 residues. From germline, CDR1 is ENHRY and CDR2 SYGVKD. The CDR3 sequence: CAISESGTGRGRPQHF. The CDR3 coding sequence is TGTGCCATCAGTGAGTCGGGGACAGGACGGGGGAGGCCCCAGCATTTT.

The chain combines TRBV28 with TRBJ1-5, with no clear D. From germline, CDR1 is MDHEN and CDR2 SYDVKM. Trimming pared 4 bases from V and 5 bases from J, leaving 3 bases between. The CDR3 has 11 residues. The CDR3 reads CASSSDQPQHF. The CDR3 region has the DNA TGTGCCAGCAGTTCCGATCAGCCCCAGCATTTT.

The chain is built from TRBV5-6 and TRBJ1-1, with unresolved D. With 1 base removed from V and 0 bases from J, the gap between germline ends came to 7 bases. CDR1 SGHDT and CDR2 YYEEEE come from the germline V gene. This CDR3 has 14 residues. In DNA form, the CDR3 reads TGTGCCAGCAGCTTGACGGGATTGAACACTGAAGCTTTCTTT. Amino acids: CASSLTGLNTEAFF.

The chain is built from TRBV11-3 and TRBJ1-2; D remains ambiguous. V dropped 4 bases and J dropped 7 bases, with 10 bases sitting between them. Germline V gene data show CDR1 as SGHNT and CDR2 as YENEEA. The CDR3 has 12 amino acids. CDR3 sequence reads: CASSSQTRGYTF. For the CDR3, the DNA is TGTGCCAGCAGCTCTCAGACACGTGGCTACACCTTC.

The chain couples TRBV11-2 to TRBJ2-1; the match to TRBD2 covers 7 bases. The J segment lost 7 bases and the V segment lost 3 bases, leaving 15 bases of the junction unmatched. Germline V gives CDR1 SGHAT, CDR2 FQNNGV. This CDR3 has 17 residues. The CDR3 sequence: CASSFGPLASSGNEQFF. CDR3 nucleotides: TGTGCCAGCAGCTTCGGTCCACTAGCGAGTAGTGGGAATGAGCAGTTCTTC.

The chain links TRBV5-1 to TRBJ1-4, with 7 positions matching TRBD1. CDR3 length: 15 amino acids. V gave up 4 bases and J gave up 5 bases; unmatched junction bases: 8. The germline V gene has CDR1 SGHRS and CDR2 YFSETQ. CDR3 protein: CASSREGTDNEKLFF. CDR3 nucleotides: TGCGCCAGCAGCCGGGAAGGGACAGACAATGAAAAACTGTTTTTT. The variable domain in full, with the rest retrieved from reference TRBV5-1 and TRBJ1-4, is KAGVTQTPRYLIKTRGQQVTLSCSPISGHRSVSWYQQTPGQGLQFLFEYFSETQRNKGNFPGRFSGRQFSNSRSEMNVSTLELGDSALYLCASSREGTDNEKLFFGSGTQLSVL.